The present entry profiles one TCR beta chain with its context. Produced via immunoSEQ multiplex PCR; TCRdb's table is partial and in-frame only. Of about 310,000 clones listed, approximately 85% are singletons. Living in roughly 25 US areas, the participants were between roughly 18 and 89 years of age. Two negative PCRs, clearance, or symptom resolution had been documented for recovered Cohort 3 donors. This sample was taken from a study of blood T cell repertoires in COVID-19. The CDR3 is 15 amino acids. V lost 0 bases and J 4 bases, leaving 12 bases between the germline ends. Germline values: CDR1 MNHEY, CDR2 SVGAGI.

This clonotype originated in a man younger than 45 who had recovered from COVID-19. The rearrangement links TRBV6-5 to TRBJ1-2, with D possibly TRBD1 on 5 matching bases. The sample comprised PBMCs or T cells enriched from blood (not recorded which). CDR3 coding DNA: TGTGCCAGCAGTTACTCCAGGGAGGGCACCTATGGCTACACCTTC. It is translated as CASSYSREGTYGYTF.